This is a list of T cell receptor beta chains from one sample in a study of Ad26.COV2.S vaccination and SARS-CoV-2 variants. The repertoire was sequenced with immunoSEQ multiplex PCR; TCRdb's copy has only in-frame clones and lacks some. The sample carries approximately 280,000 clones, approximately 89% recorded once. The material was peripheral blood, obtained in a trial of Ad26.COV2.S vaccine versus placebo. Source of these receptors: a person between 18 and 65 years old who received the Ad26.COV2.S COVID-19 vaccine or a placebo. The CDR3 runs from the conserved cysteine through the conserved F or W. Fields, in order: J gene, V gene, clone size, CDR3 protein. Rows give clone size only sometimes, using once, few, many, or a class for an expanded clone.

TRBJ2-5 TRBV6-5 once CASRRVGAQETQYF
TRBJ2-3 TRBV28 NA CASFAPGQGARGTQYF
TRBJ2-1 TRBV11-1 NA CASSLAGLYNEQFF
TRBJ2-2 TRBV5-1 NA CASSLVVRTGELFF
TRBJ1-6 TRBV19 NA CASAGTVNSPLHF
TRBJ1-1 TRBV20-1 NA CSARPATEAFF
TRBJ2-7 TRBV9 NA CASSVNGRTYEQYF
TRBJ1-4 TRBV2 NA CASNLMGQGAWVDEKLFF
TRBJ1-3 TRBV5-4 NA CASSHTVGEKYF
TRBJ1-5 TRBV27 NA CASSPGQHSNQPQHF
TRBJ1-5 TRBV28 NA CASSLGTGGELGNQPQHF
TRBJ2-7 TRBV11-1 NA CASSPSRHPYEQYF
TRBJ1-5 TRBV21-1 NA CASSLRQHNQPQHF
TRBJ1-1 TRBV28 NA CASNPYPENTEAFF
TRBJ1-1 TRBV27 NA CASSPYRGEAFF
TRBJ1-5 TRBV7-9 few CASSLGWRVGNQPQHF
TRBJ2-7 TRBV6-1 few CASRSTDREYEQYF
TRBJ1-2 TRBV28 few CASSSGQGAYGYTF
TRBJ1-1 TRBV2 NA CASRWDRANTEAFF
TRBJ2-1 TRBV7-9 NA CASSLAMGLIGLGQFF
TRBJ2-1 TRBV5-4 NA CASSLWTGNEQFF
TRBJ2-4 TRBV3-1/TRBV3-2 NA CASTQGSTQGIQYF
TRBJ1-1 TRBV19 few CASSTPGTANTEAFF
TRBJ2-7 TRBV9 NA CASSVGGGDSSYEQYF
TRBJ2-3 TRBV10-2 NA CASSVAGGADTQYF
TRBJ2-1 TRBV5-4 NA CASSASQGWGEFF
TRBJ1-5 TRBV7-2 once CASSLGTGGLAQPQHF
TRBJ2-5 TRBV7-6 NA CASSTRLVAPGTSGLWTQYF
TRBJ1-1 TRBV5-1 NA CASSLQPQDVNTEAFF
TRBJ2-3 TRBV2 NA CASMAGGDTQYF
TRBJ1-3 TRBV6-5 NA CASRDGGAGRNTIYF
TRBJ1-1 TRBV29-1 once CSAIPGFTEAFF
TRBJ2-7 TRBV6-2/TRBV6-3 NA CASSYSRNTGSSYEQYF
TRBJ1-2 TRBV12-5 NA CASGLWPSGSYGYTF
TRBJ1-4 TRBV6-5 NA CASSLDRDEKLFF
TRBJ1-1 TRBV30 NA CAWSVRQGGSEAFF
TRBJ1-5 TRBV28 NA CASSEALGGRQPQHF
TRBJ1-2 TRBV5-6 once CASSRIPVGVNYGYTF
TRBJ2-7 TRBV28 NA CASSFPPSYEQYF
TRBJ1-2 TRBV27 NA CASSLAGTPTYGYTF
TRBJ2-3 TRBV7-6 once CASSAGLAGGGQDTQYF
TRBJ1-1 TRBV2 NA CASRATGGTEAFF
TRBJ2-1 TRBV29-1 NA CSVERTGTYNEQFF
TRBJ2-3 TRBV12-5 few CASGLPQGLITDTQYF
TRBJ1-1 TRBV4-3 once CASSQGEGRGTEAFF
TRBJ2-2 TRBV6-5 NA CASSFRIAGGAGELFF
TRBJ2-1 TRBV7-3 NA CASSVAGDPTYNEQFF
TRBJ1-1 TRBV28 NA CASSTGGGNTEAFF
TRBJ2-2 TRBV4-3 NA CASSQDGDTGELFF
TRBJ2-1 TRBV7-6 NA CASSLVPTSSYNEQFF
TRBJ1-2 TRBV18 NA CASSPGQINGYTF
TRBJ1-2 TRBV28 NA CASSSPAQGAPGYTF
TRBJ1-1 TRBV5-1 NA CASSLEADLTEAFF
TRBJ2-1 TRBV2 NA CASSVPRGVDEQFF
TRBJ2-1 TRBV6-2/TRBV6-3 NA CASSSQGFGEQFF
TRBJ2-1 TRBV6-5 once CASSAGTGLGNEQFF
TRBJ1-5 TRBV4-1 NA CASSFGQVNQPQHF
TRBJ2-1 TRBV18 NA CASSWLSGLYNEQFF
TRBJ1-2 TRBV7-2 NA CASSLATGRGGYTF
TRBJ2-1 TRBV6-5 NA CASRNRGLVVNEQFF